The rows below give T cell receptor beta chains drawn from one sample of a study of cytomegalovirus exposure and HLA in healthy donors. The data were produced by immunoSEQ multiplex PCR, yet TCRdb's version contains in-frame clones alone and is incomplete. Among roughly 160,000 clones listed, 65% to 85% were seen once. Material for sequencing was PBMCs. All receptors derive from a man aged 60 to 75 in good health and CMV-seronegative. The CDR3 runs from the conserved cysteine through the conserved F or W.

len	v_gene	j_gene	CDR3aa
13	TRBV27	TRBJ1-2	CASSLVSGLGYTF
15	TRBV27	TRBJ2-1	CASSLLGQAYNEQFF
15	TRBV5-4	TRBJ2-7	CASSLGGGEVYEQYF
15	TRBV25-1	TRBJ2-5	CASSELGSRGETQYF
19	TRBV11-2	TRBJ2-2	CASSSGRTRGGGWPGELFF
12	TRBV27	TRBJ2-1	CASSLQGYEQFF
12	TRBV13	TRBJ2-5	CASSDRGSTQYF
14	TRBV29-1	TRBJ1-1	CSVAGTVSDTEAFF
15	TRBV18	TRBJ2-7	CASSPPPPRNYEQYF
15	TRBV7-2	TRBJ2-5	CASSSGAGETETQYF
14	TRBV6-5	TRBJ2-3	CASSSASARDTQYF
15	TRBV14	TRBJ2-7	CASRQTGDVSYEQYF
16	TRBV28	TRBJ2-3	CASSTQGQGAPDTQYF
14	TRBV11-2	TRBJ2-2	CASSPWLVTGELFF
15	TRBV5-6	TRBJ1-1	CASSSLPPENTEAFF
20	TRBV4-1	TRBJ2-2	CASSQEVGLAGGPGTGELFF
13	TRBV29-1	TRBJ1-5	CSVRGTDNQPQHF
15	TRBV7-9	TRBJ2-3	CASSASGTSTDTQYF
12	TRBV2	TRBJ2-7	CASSGDSYEQYF
15	TRBV2	TRBJ2-5	CALQGASGGQETQYF
14	TRBV7-2	TRBJ1-2	CASSAETGIYGYTF
13	TRBV30	TRBJ1-5	CAWSARGTQPQHF
14	TRBV9	TRBJ1-4	CASSVVPGNEKLFF
13	TRBV28	TRBJ2-7	CASRRQGAYEQYF
13	TRBV27	TRBJ2-7	CASSLSSRQEQYF
17	TRBV7-2	TRBJ1-3	CASSLVGQGASGNTIYF
18	TRBV5-4	TRBJ2-4	CASSAGQGATPAKNIQYF
16	TRBV4-2	TRBJ2-3	CASSQGLAGGRDTQYF
14	TRBV7-2	TRBJ1-4	CASSTGQGSEKLFF
13	TRBV19	TRBJ1-5	CASKQYSNQPQHF
16	TRBV5-1	TRBJ1-1	CASSSDRGPANTEAFF
14	TRBV9	TRBJ2-1	CASSSKRDRNEQFF
12	TRBV7-9	-	CASSLSIYEQYF
16	TRBV5-6	TRBJ1-1	CASSFGHSRGRTEAFF
18	TRBV28	TRBJ2-7	CASSESGGRGTGAYEQYF
14	TRBV6-8	TRBJ1-4	CASPPTRTGEKLFF
16	TRBV9	TRBJ1-3	CASSHGVGTSGNTIYF
15	TRBV7-9	TRBJ2-6	CASSPMGSGANVLTF
16	TRBV7-2	TRBJ2-3	CASSLVGGQITDTQYF
17	TRBV7-2	TRBJ1-5	CASSLAAGGQGNQPQHF
15	TRBV7-3	TRBJ2-2	CASSSQGTNTGELFF